This T cell receptor beta chain was retrieved from a study of T cells in Graves' hyperthyroidism and ophthalmopathy. Subjects aged 18 to 65 presented with newly diagnosed hyperthyroidism of less than 2 months' duration. Uncontrolled infection, other autoimmune disease, pregnancy or lactation excluded patients. Amplification yielded TCR beta CDR3 regions, with RNA transcripts as the source. In the first-round RT-PCR of the TCR CDR3, the HTBI primer set was used. Each CDR3 protein is one row after TCRdb ran MiXCR on the multiplex PCR reads. The table includes about 740,000 distinct CDR3 sequences, 13% to 15% detected once. This clonotype was seen repeatedly, ten times or more. Its matching antigen is unknown. Notes on the study in general: A model of 13 V-J pairs discriminated ophthalmopathy from stable hyperthyroidism.

This clonotype was obtained from a woman aged 18-29 years with Graves' hyperthyroidism. The specimen was blood.

The CDR3 sequence: CASSPQTVSSYEQYF. CDR3 bases: TGTGCCAGCAGTCCACAGACCGTTAGCTCCTACGAGCAGTACTTC. This rearrangement joins TRBV27 to TRBJ2-7; D is undetermined. The germline V and J ends were trimmed by 5 bases and 0 bases, with 14 bases remaining between them. This CDR3 spans 15 amino acids. Per the germline V gene, CDR1 is MNHEY and CDR2 is SMNVEV (reference sequence).